The rows below give T cell receptor beta chains drawn from one sample of a study of T cell responses to AZD1222 COVID-19 vaccine. Using immunoSEQ multiplex PCR, the repertoire was profiled, and TCRdb retains in-frame clones only, with some absent. The table records 150,000 to 160,000 clones, approximately 90% of them present only once. The input for sequencing was peripheral blood, taken 28 days after the second AZD1222 dose. The receptors derive from an adult who received the AZD1222 COVID-19 vaccine. Both conserved end residues are part of each CDR3. The order of the fields is D gene, J gene, V gene, clone size, CDR3 length, CDR3 DNA, CDR3 protein. The D gene is left open where the match is weak. Rows give clone size only sometimes, using once, few, many, or a class for an expanded clone.

>-|TRBJ2-1|TRBV19|-|13
TGTGCCAGTAGGGGGGGGGCTCGGAATGAGCAGTTCTTC
CASRGGARNEQFF
>TRBD1|TRBJ2-7|TRBV6-5|-|15
TGTGCCAGCAGTCCTCCGGGACAGGGGGCTTACGAGCAGTACTTC
CASSPPGQGAYEQYF
>-|TRBJ1-6|TRBV20-1|-|12
TGCAGTGCTAGTGAGATAAATTCACCCCTCCACTTT
CSASEINSPLHF
>TRBD1|TRBJ1-5|TRBV2|-|15
TGTGCCAGCAGTGAAAATGTACAGGGGGCCCAGCCCCAGCATTTT
CASSENVQGAQPQHF
>-|TRBJ1-1|TRBV5-1|-|16
TGCGCCAGCAGCTTGGCCCGGGGGGCCGTGGTTGGTGAAGCTTTCTTT
CASSLARGAVVGEAFF
>TRBD2|TRBJ2-7|TRBV3-1/TRBV3-2|-|15
TGTGCCAGCAGCCACTTTAGCGGGAGAGGATACGAGCAGTACTTC
CASSHFSGRGYEQYF
>TRBD1|TRBJ2-2|TRBV7-9|-|16
TGTGCCAGCAGCTTATCACAGGGGGCGAACACCGGGGAGCTGTTTTTT
CASSLSQGANTGELFF
>TRBD2|TRBJ2-5|TRBV2|-|17
TGTGCCAGCAGTAGCACTAGCGGAGGGAGCAAACAAGAGACCCAGTACTTC
CASSSTSGGSKQETQYF
>TRBD2|TRBJ2-3|TRBV9|-|18
TGTGCCAGCAGCTCTTGGACTAGCGGCTACCCTAGCACAGATACGCAGTATTTT
CASSSWTSGYPSTDTQYF
>-|TRBJ2-7|TRBV7-9|-|15
TGTGCCAGCAGCCCCCCCGAGGGGCCCTTCTACGAGCAGTACTTC
CASSPPEGPFYEQYF
>-|TRBJ2-1|TRBV11-2|-|12
TGTGCCAGCAGCCTAGACATGAATGAGCAGTTCTTC
CASSLDMNEQFF
>TRBD1|TRBJ1-5|TRBV6-5|once|15
TGTGCCAGCAGTCCCGGGACAGGGTCCGGGCAGCCCCAGCATTTT
CASSPGTGSGQPQHF
>TRBD1|TRBJ1-3|TRBV19|-|18
TGTGCCAGTAGTATGTGGAGACAGGGGGCGAACTCTGGAAACACCATATATTTT
CASSMWRQGANSGNTIYF
>-|TRBJ2-7|TRBV11-2|-|12
TGTGCCAGCAGACGTGTGGGGGACGAGCAGTACTTC
CASRRVGDEQYF
>TRBD2|TRBJ2-2|TRBV24-1|-|16
TGTGCCACCAGTGATCCCGGGACTAAGAACACCGGGGAGCTGTTTTTT
CATSDPGTKNTGELFF
>TRBD1|TRBJ1-2|TRBV19|-|13
TGTGCCAGTAGGCCCACAGGGGTCTATGGCTACACCTTC
CASRPTGVYGYTF
>TRBD2|TRBJ2-1|TRBV7-2|-|16
TGTGCCAGCAGCGCCCCACTAGCGGGAGTGGTAAATGAGCAGTTCTTC
CASSAPLAGVVNEQFF
>-|TRBJ1-4|TRBV6-5|-|15
TGTGCCAGCAGTTTAGGGGGGACGGGGGGTGGAAAACTGTTTTTT
CASSLGGTGGGKLFF
>-|TRBJ2-5|TRBV5-1|once|15
TGCGCCAGCAGCTCAACAGGGTTGGAGCAAGAGACCCAGTACTTC
CASSSTGLEQETQYF
>TRBD2|TRBJ2-1|TRBV7-9|-|17
TGTGCCAGCAGCTTCTCAAGCGGGAGGGGTTCCTACAATGAGCAGTTCTTC
CASSFSSGRGSYNEQFF
>-|TRBJ2-7|TRBV6-5|-|15
TGTGCCAGCAGTTACGCCCATATTGGGTCCTACGAGCAGTACTTC
CASSYAHIGSYEQYF
>-|TRBJ2-3|TRBV6-5|-|13
TGTGCCAGCAGGGGGATCGGGGGAGTGGCGCAGTATTTT
CASRGIGGVAQYF
>TRBD1|TRBJ1-1|TRBV6-5|-|14
TGTGCCAGCAGTCACAGGGGGCGCGACACTGAAGCTTTCTTT
CASSHRGRDTEAFF
>-|TRBJ1-2|TRBV5-4|-|14
TGTGCCAGCACCCTAAGAGGGAATAACTATGGCTACACCTTC
CASTLRGNNYGYTF
>-|TRBJ1-2|TRBV18|-|15
TGTGCCAGCTCGGACAGCCTTCCTATTAACTATGGCTACACCTTC
CASSDSLPINYGYTF
>-|TRBJ2-2|TRBV23-1|-|15
TGCGCCAGCAGACTCAGGGGGGGGAACACCGGGGAGCTGTTTTTT
CASRLRGGNTGELFF
>-|TRBJ1-5|TRBV6-5|-|13
TGTGCCAGCAGTTACAGGAGCAATCAGCCCCAGCATTTT
CASSYRSNQPQHF
>-|TRBJ1-1|TRBV13|-|14
TGTGCCAGCAGCCCCCACGGGGTGAACACTGAAGCTTTCTTT
CASSPHGVNTEAFF
>-|TRBJ1-1|TRBV11-2|-|14
TGTGCCAGCAGCTTAGGCGGGGGGAACACTGAAGCTTTCTTT
CASSLGGGNTEAFF
>-|TRBJ1-5|TRBV7-8|-|15
TGTGCCAGCAGAGCGAACGCGGGAGTGTATCAGCCCCAGCATTTT
CASRANAGVYQPQHF
>-|TRBJ2-3|TRBV5-8|-|16
TGTGCCAGCAGCTTGCCCTGGACAGAATACACAGATACGCAGTATTTT
CASSLPWTEYTDTQYF
>-|TRBJ2-1|TRBV21-1|-|13
TGTGCCAGCAGCAAATCCCAGGACAATGAGCAGTTCTTC
CASSKSQDNEQFF
>-|TRBJ1-5|TRBV2|-|16
TGTGCCAGCACCTCCCGGCGTACAGCCAGCAATCAGCCCCAGCATTTT
CASTSRRTASNQPQHF
>-|TRBJ2-7|TRBV2|-|11
TGTGCCAGCAGTGAAACGTACGAGCAGTACTTC
CASSETYEQYF
>-|TRBJ1-4|TRBV7-6|-|15
TGTGCCAGCAGCCCTATTACATCCACTAATGAAAAACTGTTTTTT
CASSPITSTNEKLFF
>-|TRBJ2-1|TRBV7-8|-|15
TGTGCCAGCAGCTTAGGCGCGGGACGGTACAATGAGCAGTTCTTC
CASSLGAGRYNEQFF
>-|TRBJ2-2|TRBV11-2|-|14
TGTGCCAGCAGGGGGGCCAGGGTCACCGGGGAGCTGTTTTTT
CASRGARVTGELFF
>-|TRBJ1-6|TRBV10-2|-|13
TGCGCCAGCCGCGAGGTTGCGAATTCACCCCTCCACTTT
CASREVANSPLHF
>-|TRBJ2-2|TRBV19|-|16
TGTGCCAGTAGTGGACAGTTCCATTGGGACACCGGGGAGCTGTTTTTT
CASSGQFHWDTGELFF
>-|TRBJ2-6|TRBV19|once|15
TGTGCCAGTATCCCGGGGTACTCTGGGGCCAACGTCCTGACTTTC
CASIPGYSGANVLTF
>-|TRBJ2-6|TRBV7-8|-|17
TGTGCCAGCAGCCCACAGTACAGGACCTCTGGGGCCAACGTCCTGACTTTC
CASSPQYRTSGANVLTF
>TRBD2|TRBJ2-5|TRBV30|once|14
TGTGCCTGGAGTGTACGGGGGGGAGCCGAGACCCAGTACTTC
CAWSVRGGAETQYF
>-|TRBJ2-5|TRBV7-9|-|15
TGTGCCAGCAGCCCTGGACAGAGCTTACAAGAGACCCAGTACTTC
CASSPGQSLQETQYF
>-|TRBJ2-7|TRBV5-4|-|14
TGTGCCAGCAGCTTGGAAGTTAGCGACTACGAGCAGTACTTC
CASSLEVSDYEQYF
>-|TRBJ1-1|TRBV5-6|once|13
TGTGCCAGCAGCCCGAGGGGTGTGACTGAAGCTTTCTTT
CASSPRGVTEAFF
>TRBD1|TRBJ2-7|TRBV5-1|-|16
TGCGCCAGCAGCTTCCGGGACAGGGGTCTAGGGTACGAGCAGTACTTC
CASSFRDRGLGYEQYF
>-|TRBJ2-7|TRBV14|-|13
TGTGCCAGCAGCCACACCGGAACCTACGAGCAGTACTTC
CASSHTGTYEQYF
>TRBD1|TRBJ1-1|TRBV5-1|-|14
TGCGCCAGCAGCCAAGCAGGGGGATACACTGAAGCTTTCTTT
CASSQAGGYTEAFF
>-|TRBJ2-2|TRBV5-1|once|16
TGCGCCAGCAGCTTGGTGGTCCTCATGGGCACCGGGGAGCTGTTTTTT
CASSLVVLMGTGELFF
>-|TRBJ2-1|TRBV13|-|13
TGTGCCAGCAGCTTACCTGGGTACAATGAGCAGTTCTTC
CASSLPGYNEQFF
>-|TRBJ1-1|TRBV5-5|-|13
TGTGCCAGCAGCTCTAGAGAGAACACTGAAGCTTTCTTT
CASSSRENTEAFF
>TRBD1|TRBJ1-2|TRBV11-2|-|14
TGTGCCAGCAGCTCGGGACAGGGAAACTATGGCTACACCTTC
CASSSGQGNYGYTF
>-|TRBJ2-2|TRBV3-1/TRBV3-2|-|14
TGTGCCAGCAGCCAAGTGTTCAACACCGGGGAGCTGTTTTTT
CASSQVFNTGELFF
>-|TRBJ2-7|TRBV27|-|14
TGTGCCAGCAGTTGGTGGGGGAGGAAAAACGAGCAGTACTTC
CASSWWGRKNEQYF
>-|TRBJ1-6|TRBV4-1|-|13
TGCGCCAGCAGCCAAGACCAGAGTTCACCCCTCCACTTT
CASSQDQSSPLHF
>-|TRBJ1-1|TRBV2|-|13
TGTGCCAGCAGTGACTGGGAGAGAGGCGAAGCTTTCTTT
CASSDWERGEAFF
>-|TRBJ1-1|TRBV2|-|14
TGTGCCAGCAGTGCCAACGGGAAGGGGGTGGAAGCTTTCTTT
CASSANGKGVEAFF
>-|TRBJ2-4|TRBV7-9|-|15
TGTGCCAGCAGCTCGGGGGGACACCCTACCACCATTCAGTACTTC
CASSSGGHPTTIQYF
>-|TRBJ1-2|TRBV5-4|-|13
TGTGCCAGCAGCTCGGTGGGGGCGTATGGCTACACCTTC
CASSSVGAYGYTF